This record looks at one T cell receptor beta chain sequence and its context. An assay was performed, and its level was deep. Genomic DNA of every subset was divided equally among multiple immunoSEQ plates. The table came from immunoSEQ multiplex PCR; TCRdb's copy has only in-frame clones and leaves some out. The data show about 560,000 clones, roughly 72% seen once. The sample originates from a study of shared clonotypes between healthy human individuals. Each sample came from a Caucasian adult donor living in Nashville, Tennessee. Around 90 million PBMCs served as the genomic DNA source for unsorted samples. The CDR3 contains 18 residues. Germline CDR1 reads PRHDT; CDR2 reads FYEKMQ (reference sequence). V was clipped by 5 bases and J by 2 bases; unmatched bases: 10.

The TCR originated in a woman aged 40 to 50 in good health. Some clones in this sample may be carry-over from other donors' samples. The gene calls are TRBV13 and TRBJ2-1; 12 positions agree with TRBD2. Sequencing was done on a sample of PBMCs. CDR3 residues: CASSARASGRAAYNEQFF. CDR3 bases: TGTGCCAGCAGCGCTCGAGCTAGCGGGAGGGCCGCCTACAATGAGCAGTTCTTC.